This note documents a single T cell receptor beta chain sequence. Seattle participants joined during active infection and were tracked over time. This entry comes from a study of blood T cell repertoires in COVID-19. In the study overall: T cells, B-cell-depleted T cells, or PBMCs supplied cDNA or gDNA.

Repertoires were generated with immunoSEQ multiplex PCR, while TCRdb's copy carries only in-frame clones and drops some. The sample contains approximately 350,000 clones, almost 90% of which appear only once. CDR1 and CDR2 (germline): LNHDA, SQIVND (reference sequence). The CDR3 has 18 residues. V was pared by 5 bases and J by 2 bases, with 10 bases of the junction left unmatched. Sequencing was carried out using peripheral blood. The gene calls are TRBV19 and TRBJ1-5, with 12 bases aligning to TRBD1. This TCR derives from an older woman with COVID-19, enrolled during active disease. This chain's CDR3 is CASSDPGTGGFGNQPQHF. CDR3 bases: TGTGCCAGTAGTGATCCCGGGACAGGGGGCTTTGGCAATCAGCCCCAGCATTTT.